One sample yielded the 10 T cell receptor beta chains listed below, sequenced in a study of blood T cell repertoires in COVID-19. The protocol was immunoSEQ multiplex PCR, while the TCRdb copy is restricted to in-frame clones and leaves out a portion. The repertoire has about 150,000 clones, approximately 92% of them found once; the top ten carry about an eighth. Sequencing used peripheral blood. The receptors shown here come from a man between 18 and 29 years old with COVID-19, enrolled during active disease.

J is TRBJ2-7 and V is TRBV6-4, with 9 nucleotides matching TRBD2. V dropped 2 bases and J dropped 5; count of bases not matched to a gene: 13. The germline gives CDR1 MRHNA, CDR2 SNTAGT. There are 17 residues in the CDR3. The CDR3, as DNA: TGTGCCAGCAGTGACGGGGGGACTAGCCAATTCCCCCACGAGCAGTACTTC. It is translated as CASSDGGTSQFPHEQYF.

The V and J genes are TRBV25-1 and TRBJ2-1; D is unclear. The CDR3 has 15 amino acids. Trimming removed 4 bases at V and 0 bases at J, with 10 bases between. CDR1 and CDR2 from the germline V gene are MGHDK and SYGVNS. The CDR3 sequence: CASSGPLGSYNEQFF. The CDR3 coding sequence is TGTGCCAGCAGTGGCCCGCTAGGCTCCTACAATGAGCAGTTCTTC.

This chain connects TRBV4-1 to TRBJ2-2; 7 nucleotides line up with TRBD1. V was clipped by 4 bases and J by 5 bases; unmatched bases: 7. The CDR3 consists of 15 residues. Germline CDR1 reads MGHRA; CDR2 reads YSYEKL. The CDR3 protein is CASSPDRVETGELFF. The CDR3 DNA reads TGCGCCAGCAGCCCCGACAGGGTGGAAACCGGGGAGCTGTTTTTT.

This clone was seen a handful of times. J is TRBJ1-3 and V is TRBV10-3; perhaps TRBD1 as D (5 bases). CDR3 size: 14 residues. Trimming shortened V by 3 bases and J by 4 bases, and 10 bases separated the two germline ends. Germline-derived CDR1 and CDR2 are ENHRY and SYGVKD. As DNA, the CDR3 is TGTGCCATCAGTGACAGGGTAGACGGAAACACCATATATTTT. Translated: CAISDRVDGNTIYF.

The chain is built from TRBV19 and TRBJ1-2; 8 bases fit TRBD1. CDR1 is LNHDA, CDR2 SQIVND, per germline (reference sequence). V lost 2 bases and J lost 2; bases outside the gene matches: 7. This CDR3 region has 16 residues. The CDR3 DNA is TGTGCCAGTAGTATAAGACAGGGGATGGGGAACTATGGCTACACCTTC. The encoded protein is CASSIRQGMGNYGYTF.

This sequence joins TRBV15 and TRBJ2-1, with D possibly TRBD2 on 5 matching bases. Germline assignment: CDR1 LNHNV and CDR2 YYDKDF (reference sequence). V was shortened by 1 base and J by 3 bases, with 10 bases between the two germline ends. The CDR3 is 15 amino acids. CDR3 DNA sequence: TGTGCCACCAGCAGAGCGGAGGCTCTCTACAATGAGCAGTTCTTC. Encoded protein: CATSRAEALYNEQFF.

With respect to this clone: A junction boundary mismatches the germline segment, possibly from a read error. V and J are TRBV19 and TRBJ1-4; 9 bases are shared with TRBD1. Per germline, CDR1 LNHDA and CDR2 SQIVND (reference sequence). The CDR3 is 16 residues long. CDR3 nucleotides: TGTGCCAGTAGTACGGGACAGGGCAACTCCAATGAAAAACTGCTTTTT. Protein product: CASSTGQGNSNEKLLF.

The chain employs TRBV7-2 and TRBJ2-2; possible D gene TRBD1, 5 bases. The ends were cut back, 5 bases at V and 6 bases at J, with 13 bases in the middle. Germline V gives CDR1 SGHTA, CDR2 FQGNSA. The CDR3 is 14 amino acids. The CDR3 sequence: CASSMTVAAGELFF. The CDR3 DNA reads as TGTGCCAGCAGCATGACAGTTGCAGCCGGGGAGCTGTTTTTT.

This chain connects TRBV10-3 to TRBJ2-1, with 13 bases lining up with TRBD2. V was pared by 7 bases and J by 10 bases, with 13 bases of the junction left unmatched. Germline V CDR1 and CDR2: ENHRY, SYGVKD. CDR3 length: 16 residues. The CDR3 DNA reads as TGTGCCATCACCGATACTAGCGGGGGGGACGAGAGGGAGCAGTTCTTC. It codes for CAITDTSGGDEREQFF.

This sequence joins TRBV15 and TRBJ2-3, with D perhaps TRBD1 (7 bases). The CDR3 runs to 16 residues. Trimming removed 5 bases from V and 3 bases from J, with 18 bases in between. The germline CDR1 and CDR2 sequences are LNHNV and YYDKDF (reference sequence). Here the CDR3 DNA reads TGTGCCACCAGCGTGTTTTCAGGGGGGAGTACAGATACGCAGTATTTT. Amino acids: CATSVFSGGSTDTQYF.